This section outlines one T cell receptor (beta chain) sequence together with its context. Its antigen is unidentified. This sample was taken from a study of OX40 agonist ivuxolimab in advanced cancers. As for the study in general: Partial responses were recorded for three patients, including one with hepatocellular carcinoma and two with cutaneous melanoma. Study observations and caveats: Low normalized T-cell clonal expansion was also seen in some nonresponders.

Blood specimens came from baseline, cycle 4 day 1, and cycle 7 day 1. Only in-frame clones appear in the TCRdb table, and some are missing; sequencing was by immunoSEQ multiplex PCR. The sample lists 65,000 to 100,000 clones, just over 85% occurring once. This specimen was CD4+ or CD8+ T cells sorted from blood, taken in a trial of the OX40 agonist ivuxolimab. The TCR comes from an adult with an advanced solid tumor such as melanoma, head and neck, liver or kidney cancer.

As DNA, the CDR3 is TGTGCCAGCAGTTTAAAGTGGGACAGCTCCTATAATTCACCCCTCCACTTT. It is translated as CASSLKWDSSYNSPLHF. The chain recombines TRBV27 with TRBJ1-6; the match to TRBD1 covers 7 bases. The CDR3 runs to 17 residues. V dropped 2 bases and J dropped 0; count of bases not matched to a gene: 4. The germline gives CDR1 MNHEY, CDR2 SMNVEV (reference sequence).